This TCR beta chain was identified in a study of OX40 agonist ivuxolimab in advanced cancers. Here immunoSEQ multiplex PCR was the method, and the copy in TCRdb shows in-frame clones only, minus some. In the table there are 31,000 or so clones, around nine tenths of which are singletons. Germline CDR1 and CDR2: SGHRS and YFSETQ. The trim removed 0 bases at V and 4 bases at J, leaving 8 bases unmatched. The CDR3 consists of 16 residues. The source material was CD4+ or CD8+ T cells sorted from blood, sampled in a trial of the OX40 agonist ivuxolimab. J is TRBJ2-7 and V is TRBV5-1; 9 bases align to TRBD1. The TCR originated in an adult with an advanced solid tumor such as melanoma, head and neck, liver or kidney cancer. CDR3 protein: CASSLGLGDREYEQYF. CDR3 DNA sequence: TGCGCCAGCAGCTTGGGGTTGGGGGACAGGGAGTACGAGCAGTACTTC.